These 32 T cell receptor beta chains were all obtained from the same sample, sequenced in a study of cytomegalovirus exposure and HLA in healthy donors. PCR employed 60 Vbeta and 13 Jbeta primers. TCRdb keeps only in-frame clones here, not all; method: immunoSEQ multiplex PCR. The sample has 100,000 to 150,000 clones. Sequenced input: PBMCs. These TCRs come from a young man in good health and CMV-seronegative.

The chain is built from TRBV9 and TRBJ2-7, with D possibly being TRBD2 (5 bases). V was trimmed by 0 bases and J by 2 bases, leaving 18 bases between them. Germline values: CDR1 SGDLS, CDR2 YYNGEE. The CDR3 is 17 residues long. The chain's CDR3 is CASSVGIGAATTYEQYF. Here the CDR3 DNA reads TGTGCCAGCAGCGTAGGAATAGGAGCGGCTACAACCTACGAGCAGTACTTC.

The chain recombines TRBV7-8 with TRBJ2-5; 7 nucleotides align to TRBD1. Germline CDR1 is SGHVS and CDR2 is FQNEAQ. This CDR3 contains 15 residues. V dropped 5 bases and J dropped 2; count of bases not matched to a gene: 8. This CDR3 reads CASSLVSGQQETQYF. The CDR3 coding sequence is TGTGCCAGCAGCCTGGTCTCGGGACAGCAAGAGACCCAGTACTTC.

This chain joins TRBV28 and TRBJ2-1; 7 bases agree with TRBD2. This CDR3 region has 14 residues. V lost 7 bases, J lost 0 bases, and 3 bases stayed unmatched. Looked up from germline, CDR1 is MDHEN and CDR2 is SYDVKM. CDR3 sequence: CASNRGSSYNEQFF. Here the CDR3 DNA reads TGTGCCAGCAACCGCGGGAGCTCCTACAATGAGCAGTTCTTC. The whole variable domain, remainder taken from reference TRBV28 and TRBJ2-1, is DVKVTQSSRYLVKRTGEKVFLECVQDMDHENMFWYRQDPGLGLRLIYFSYDVKMKEKGDIPEGYSVSREKKERFSLILESASTNQTSMYLCASNRGSSYNEQFFGPGTRLTVL.

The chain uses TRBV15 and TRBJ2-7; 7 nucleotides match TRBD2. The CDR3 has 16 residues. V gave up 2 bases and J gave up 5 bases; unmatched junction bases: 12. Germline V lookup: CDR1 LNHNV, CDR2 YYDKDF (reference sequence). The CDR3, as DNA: TGTGCCACCAGCAGATACCGCGGGGGACCGGGGAACGAGCAGTACTTC. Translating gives CATSRYRGGPGNEQYF.

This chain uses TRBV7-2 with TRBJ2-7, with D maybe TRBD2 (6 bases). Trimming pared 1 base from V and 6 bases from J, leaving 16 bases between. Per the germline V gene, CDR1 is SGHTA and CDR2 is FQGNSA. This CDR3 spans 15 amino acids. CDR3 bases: TGTGCCAGCAGCTTAGGGACTACCCCGGCAGCCGAGCAGTACTTC. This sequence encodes CASSLGTTPAAEQYF.

CDR3 residues: CSGIGADSYEQYF. DNA of the CDR3: TGCAGCGGGATTGGGGCGGACTCCTACGAGCAGTACTTC. The chain carries TRBV29-1 and TRBJ2-7, with D possibly matching TRBD1 (5 bases). Germline CDR1 reads SQVTM; CDR2 reads ANQGSEA. CDR3 size: 13 residues. V lost 7 bases and J lost 0, with 13 bases in between.

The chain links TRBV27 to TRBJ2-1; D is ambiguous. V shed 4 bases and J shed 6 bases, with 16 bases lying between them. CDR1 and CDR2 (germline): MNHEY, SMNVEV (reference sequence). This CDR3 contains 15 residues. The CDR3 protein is CASSSRVGFRNEQFF. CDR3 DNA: TGTGCCAGCAGTTCTAGAGTCGGGTTCCGCAATGAGCAGTTCTTC.

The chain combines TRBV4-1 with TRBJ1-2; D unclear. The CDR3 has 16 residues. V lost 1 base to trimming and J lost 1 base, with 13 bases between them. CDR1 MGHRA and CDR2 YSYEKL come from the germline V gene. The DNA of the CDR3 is TGCGCCAGCAGCCAAGTTGGAGTGGCCAGTAACTATGGCTACACCTTC. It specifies CASSQVGVASNYGYTF.

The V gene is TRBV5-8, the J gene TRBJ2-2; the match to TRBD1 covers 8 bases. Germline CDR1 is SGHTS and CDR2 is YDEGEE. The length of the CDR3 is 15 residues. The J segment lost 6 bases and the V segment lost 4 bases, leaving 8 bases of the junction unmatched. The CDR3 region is CASSVQGVTAGELFF. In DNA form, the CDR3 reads TGTGCCAGCAGCGTACAGGGGGTGACAGCCGGGGAGCTGTTTTTT.

The CDR3 is CASSPRTGGEFGYTF. CDR3 DNA sequence: TGTGCCAGCAGTCCTAGGACAGGGGGCGAGTTTGGCTACACCTTC. This rearrangement joins TRBV27 to TRBJ1-2; TRBD1 aligns across 11 bases. This CDR3 is 15 amino acids long. With V trimmed by 5 bases and J by 7 bases, 9 bases remained unmatched. Per the germline V gene, CDR1 is MNHEY and CDR2 is SMNVEV (reference sequence).

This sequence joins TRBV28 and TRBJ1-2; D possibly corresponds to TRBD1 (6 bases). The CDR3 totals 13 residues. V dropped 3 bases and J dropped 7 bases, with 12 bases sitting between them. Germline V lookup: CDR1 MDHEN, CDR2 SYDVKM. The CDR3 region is CASSLAGAIGYTF. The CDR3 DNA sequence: TGTGCCAGCAGTTTGGCAGGGGCGATTGGCTACACCTTC.

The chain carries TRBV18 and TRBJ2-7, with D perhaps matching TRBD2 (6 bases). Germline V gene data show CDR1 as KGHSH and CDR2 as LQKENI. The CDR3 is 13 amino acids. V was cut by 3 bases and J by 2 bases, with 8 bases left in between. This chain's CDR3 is CASSPPSAYEQYF. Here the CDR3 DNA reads TGTGCCAGCTCACCTCCTAGCGCCTACGAGCAGTACTTC.

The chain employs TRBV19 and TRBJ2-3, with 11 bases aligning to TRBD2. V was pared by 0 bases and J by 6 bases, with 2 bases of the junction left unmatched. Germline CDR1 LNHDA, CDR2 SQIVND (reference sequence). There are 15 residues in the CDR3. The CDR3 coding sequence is TGTGCCAGTAGTATAGACCTAGCGGGGGGCGATACGCAGTATTTT. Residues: CASSIDLAGGDTQYF.

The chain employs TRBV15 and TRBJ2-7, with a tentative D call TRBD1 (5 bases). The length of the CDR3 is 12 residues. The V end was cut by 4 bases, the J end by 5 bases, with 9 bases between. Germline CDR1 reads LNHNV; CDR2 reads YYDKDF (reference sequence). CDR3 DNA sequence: TGTGCCACCAGCAAGGGGCCCCACGAGCAGTACTTC. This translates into CATSKGPHEQYF.

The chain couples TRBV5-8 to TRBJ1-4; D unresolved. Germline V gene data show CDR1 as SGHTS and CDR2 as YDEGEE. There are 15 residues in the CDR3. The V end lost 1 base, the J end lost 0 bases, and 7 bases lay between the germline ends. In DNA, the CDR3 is TGTGCCAGCAGCTTGTCCATGTCAACTAATGAAAAACTGTTTTTT. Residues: CASSLSMSTNEKLFF.

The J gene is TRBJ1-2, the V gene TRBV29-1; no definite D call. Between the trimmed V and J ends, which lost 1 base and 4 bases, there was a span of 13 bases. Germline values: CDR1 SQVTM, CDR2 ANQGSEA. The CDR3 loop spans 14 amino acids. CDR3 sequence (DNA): TGCAGCGTTGAAGTCGGCGACCCGGGCTATGGCTACACCTTC. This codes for CSVEVGDPGYGYTF.

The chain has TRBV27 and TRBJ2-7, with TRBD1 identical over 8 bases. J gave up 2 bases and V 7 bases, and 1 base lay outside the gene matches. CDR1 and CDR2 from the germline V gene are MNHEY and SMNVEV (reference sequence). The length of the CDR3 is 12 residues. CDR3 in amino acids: CASKDRAYEQYF. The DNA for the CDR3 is TGTGCCAGCAAGGACAGGGCCTACGAGCAGTACTTC.

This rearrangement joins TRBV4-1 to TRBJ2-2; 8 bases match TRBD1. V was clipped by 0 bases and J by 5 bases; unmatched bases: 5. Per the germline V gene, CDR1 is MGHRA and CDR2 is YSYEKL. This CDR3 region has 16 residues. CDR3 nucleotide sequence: TGCGCCAGCAGCCAAGAGGGCAGGGGGCCTACCGGGGAGCTGTTTTTT. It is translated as CASSQEGRGPTGELFF.

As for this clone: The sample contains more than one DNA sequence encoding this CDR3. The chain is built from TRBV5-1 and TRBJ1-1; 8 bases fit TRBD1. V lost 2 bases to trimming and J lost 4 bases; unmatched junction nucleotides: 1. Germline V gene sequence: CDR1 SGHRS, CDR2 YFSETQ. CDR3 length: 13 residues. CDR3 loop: CASSFTGGTEAFF. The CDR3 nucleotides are TGCGCCAGCAGCTTTACAGGGGGCACTGAAGCTTTCTTT.

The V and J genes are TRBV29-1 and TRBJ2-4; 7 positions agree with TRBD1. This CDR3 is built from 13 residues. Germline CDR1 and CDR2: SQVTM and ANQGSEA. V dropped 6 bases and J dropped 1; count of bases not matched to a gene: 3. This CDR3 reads CSVIQGAKNIQYF. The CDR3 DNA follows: TGCAGCGTCATACAGGGGGCCAAAAACATTCAGTACTTC. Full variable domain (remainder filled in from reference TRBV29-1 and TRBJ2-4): SAVISQKPSRDICQRGTSLTIQCQVDSQVTMMFWYRQQPGQSLTLIATANQGSEATYESGFVIDKFPISRPNLTFSTLTVSNMSPEDSSIYLCSVIQGAKNIQYFGAGTRLSVL.

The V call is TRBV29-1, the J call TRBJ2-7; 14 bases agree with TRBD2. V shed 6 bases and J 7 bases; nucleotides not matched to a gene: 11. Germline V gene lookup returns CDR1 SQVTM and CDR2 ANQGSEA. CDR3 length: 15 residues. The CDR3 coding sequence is TGCAGCGTGAGGGGACTAGCGGGGGAACTGGGAGAGCAGTACTTC. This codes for CSVRGLAGELGEQYF.

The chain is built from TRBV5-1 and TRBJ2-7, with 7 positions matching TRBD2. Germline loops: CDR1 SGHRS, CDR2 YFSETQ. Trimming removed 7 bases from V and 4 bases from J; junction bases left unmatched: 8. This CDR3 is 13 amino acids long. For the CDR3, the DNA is TGCGCCAGCCGCCGCGGGGGATCATACGAGCAGTACTTC. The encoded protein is CASRRGGSYEQYF.

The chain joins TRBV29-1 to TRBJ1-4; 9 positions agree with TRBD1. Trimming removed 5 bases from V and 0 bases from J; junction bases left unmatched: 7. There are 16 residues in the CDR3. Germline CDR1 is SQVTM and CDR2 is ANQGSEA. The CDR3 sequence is CSVKKTGGTTNEKLFF. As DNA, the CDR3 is TGCAGCGTTAAGAAGACAGGGGGGACAACTAATGAAAAACTGTTTTTT.

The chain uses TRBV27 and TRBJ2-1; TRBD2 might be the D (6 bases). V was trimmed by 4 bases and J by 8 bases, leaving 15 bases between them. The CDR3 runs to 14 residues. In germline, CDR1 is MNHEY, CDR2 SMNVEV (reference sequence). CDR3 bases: TGTGCCAGCAGTTCAGAACGGGGGACTCATGAGCAGTTCTTC. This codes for CASSSERGTHEQFF.

CDR3 region: CASSWPGANVLTF. DNA of the CDR3: TGTGCCAGCAGCTGGCCTGGGGCCAACGTCCTGACTTTC. The J gene is TRBJ2-6, the V gene TRBV7-6, with unresolved D. The V and J ends lost 4 bases and 2 bases respectively, with 3 bases between them. The CDR3 has 13 amino acids. Germline assignment: CDR1 SGHVS and CDR2 FNYEAQ.

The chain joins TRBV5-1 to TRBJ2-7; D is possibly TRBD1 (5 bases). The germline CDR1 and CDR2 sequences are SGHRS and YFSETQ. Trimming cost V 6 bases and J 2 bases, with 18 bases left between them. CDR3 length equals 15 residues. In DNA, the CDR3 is TGCGCCAGCACCCCTGGGGCGGTTTCCCCCTACGAGCAGTACTTC. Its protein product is CASTPGAVSPYEQYF.

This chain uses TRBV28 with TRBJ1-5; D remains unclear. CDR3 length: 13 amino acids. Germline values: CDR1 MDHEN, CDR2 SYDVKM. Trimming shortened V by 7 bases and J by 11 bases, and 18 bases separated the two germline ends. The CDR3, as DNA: TGTGCCAGCACCCGCGACGGGGTTACGGCCCAGCATTTT. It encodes CASTRDGVTAQHF.

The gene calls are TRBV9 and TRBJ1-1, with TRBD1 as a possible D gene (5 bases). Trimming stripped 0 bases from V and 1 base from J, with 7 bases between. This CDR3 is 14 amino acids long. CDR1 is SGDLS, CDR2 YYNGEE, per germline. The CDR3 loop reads CASSVDQGNTEAFF. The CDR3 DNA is TGTGCCAGCAGCGTAGATCAGGGGAACACTGAAGCTTTCTTT.

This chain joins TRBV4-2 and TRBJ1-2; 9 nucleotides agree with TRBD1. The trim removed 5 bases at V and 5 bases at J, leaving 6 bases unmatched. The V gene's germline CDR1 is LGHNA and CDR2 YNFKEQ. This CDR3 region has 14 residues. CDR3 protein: CASSEDRGLYGYTF. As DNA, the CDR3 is TGTGCCAGCAGCGAGGACAGGGGCCTATATGGCTACACCTTC.

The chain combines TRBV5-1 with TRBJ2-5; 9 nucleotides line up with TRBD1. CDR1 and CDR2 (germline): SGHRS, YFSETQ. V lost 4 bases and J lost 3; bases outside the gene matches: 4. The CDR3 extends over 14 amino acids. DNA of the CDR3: TGCGCCAGCAGCCTGGGACAGGGAGAAGAGACCCAGTACTTC. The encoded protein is CASSLGQGEETQYF.

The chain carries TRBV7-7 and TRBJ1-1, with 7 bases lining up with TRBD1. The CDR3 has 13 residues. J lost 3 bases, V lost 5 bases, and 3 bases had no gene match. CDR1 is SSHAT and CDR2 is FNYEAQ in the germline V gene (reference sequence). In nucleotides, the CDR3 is TGTGCCAGCAGCCCCGACAGGGACACTGAAGCTTTCTTT. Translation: CASSPDRDTEAFF.

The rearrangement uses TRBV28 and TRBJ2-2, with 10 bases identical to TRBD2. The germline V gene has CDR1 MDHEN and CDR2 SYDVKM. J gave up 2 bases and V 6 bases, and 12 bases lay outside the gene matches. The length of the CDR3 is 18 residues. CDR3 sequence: CASRDFSGRTLNTGELFF. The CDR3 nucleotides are TGTGCCAGCAGGGATTTTAGCGGGAGGACCTTAAACACCGGGGAGCTGTTTTTT.